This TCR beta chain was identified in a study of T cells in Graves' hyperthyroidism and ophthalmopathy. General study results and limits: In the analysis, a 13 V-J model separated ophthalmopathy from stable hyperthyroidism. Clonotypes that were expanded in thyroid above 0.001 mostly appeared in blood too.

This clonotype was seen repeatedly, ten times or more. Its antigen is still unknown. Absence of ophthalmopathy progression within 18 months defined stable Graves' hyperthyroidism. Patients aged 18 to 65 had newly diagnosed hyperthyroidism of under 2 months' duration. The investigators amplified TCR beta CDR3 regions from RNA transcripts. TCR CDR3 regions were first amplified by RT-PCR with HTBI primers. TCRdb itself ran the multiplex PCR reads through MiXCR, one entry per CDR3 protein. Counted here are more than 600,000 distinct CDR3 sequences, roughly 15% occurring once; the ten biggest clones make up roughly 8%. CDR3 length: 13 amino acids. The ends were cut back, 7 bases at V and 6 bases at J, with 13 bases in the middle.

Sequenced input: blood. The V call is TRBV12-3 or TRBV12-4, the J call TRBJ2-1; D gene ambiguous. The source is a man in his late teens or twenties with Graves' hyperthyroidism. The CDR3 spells CASTHPRSNEQFF. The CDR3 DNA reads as TGTGCCAGCACCCACCCGCGGAGCAATGAGCAGTTCTTC.